Following are 21 T cell receptor beta chains from one sample sequenced in a study of vaccination effects on CD4 cells after COVID-19. No cognate antigen is known for these TCRs. Expansion of antigen-specific CD4+ T cells with viral peptide pools was carried out by the ViraFEST assay before sequencing. Subsequent to 10 days of culture, CD4+ T cells were isolated. This person's SARS-CoV-2 infection, confirmed by PCR, occurred between March and December 2020. Clones were sequenced by immunoSEQ multiplex PCR, and TCRdb holds only the in-frame ones, with some missing. This sample has some 40,000 clones, with around 69% found just once. The material was CD4+ T cells from PBMCs cultured with HCoV-NL63 spike peptides, obtained before COVID-19 vaccination. The receptors derive from a human donor who had a prior SARS-CoV-2 infection.

Here the CDR3 DNA reads TGTGCCAGCAGCTTGTTACGGACAGGGGTCACCGGGGAGCTGTTTTTT. Translation gives CASSLLRTGVTGELFF. The chain links TRBV5-6 to TRBJ2-2, with 9 positions matching TRBD1. Germline V gives CDR1 SGHDT, CDR2 YYEEEE. Trimming removed 1 base from V and 4 bases from J; junction bases left unmatched: 5. The CDR3 totals 16 residues.

The V gene is TRBV24-1, the J gene TRBJ2-3; possibly TRBD2 for D (5 bases). Trimming stripped 5 bases from V and 0 bases from J, with 8 bases between. CDR3 length: 14 amino acids. From germline, CDR1 is KGHDR and CDR2 SFDVKD. DNA of the CDR3: TGTGCCACCAGTGCAGCGGTTAGCACAGATACGCAGTATTTT. It translates to CATSAAVSTDTQYF.

The CDR3 region is CASSLGGGEQFF. The CDR3 nucleotides read TGTGCCAGCAGCCTAGGGGGCGGTGAGCAGTTCTTC. The chain carries TRBV6-2 or TRBV6-3 and TRBJ2-1, with 7 positions matching TRBD1. The ends lost 6 bases at V and 9 bases at J; junction bases unmatched: 5. Germline CDR1 and CDR2: MNHEY and SVGEGT. The CDR3 spans 12 residues.

J is TRBJ2-2 and V is TRBV19; the D gene could be TRBD1 or TRBD2 (6 bases each). This CDR3 region has 16 residues. V was pared by 5 bases and J by 2 bases, with 15 bases between. In germline, CDR1 is LNHDA, CDR2 SQIVND (reference sequence). This CDR3 reads CASSPQPGANTGELFF. CDR3 bases: TGTGCCAGTAGTCCTCAACCGGGGGCCAACACCGGGGAGCTGTTTTTT.

This rearrangement joins TRBV5-5 to TRBJ2-6; D is uncertain. Germline CDR1 and CDR2: SGHKS and YYEKEE (reference sequence). The germline V and J ends were trimmed by 1 base and 1 base, with 6 bases remaining between them. There are 15 residues in the CDR3. The CDR3 DNA reads TGTGCCAGCAGCTTGTTATTGTCTGGGGCCAACGTCCTGACTTTC. This encodes CASSLLLSGANVLTF.

This rearrangement joins TRBV30 to TRBJ2-1; 10 bases match TRBD2. V shed 0 bases and J 5 bases; nucleotides not matched to a gene: 7. The CDR3 extends over 16 amino acids. Germline loops: CDR1 GTSNPN, CDR2 SVGIG (reference sequence). The DNA of the CDR3 is TGTGCCTGGAGTGTATGGTTCCTAGCGGGAGACAATGAGCAGTTCTTC. This sequence encodes CAWSVWFLAGDNEQFF.

This clone was observed a few times. The V and J genes are TRBV2 and TRBJ1-6, with TRBD1 as a possible D gene (6 bases). Germline CDR1 and CDR2: SNHLY and FYNNEI. V was trimmed by 3 bases and J by 7 bases, leaving 16 bases between them. This CDR3 region has 16 residues. CDR3 nucleotide sequence: TGTGCCAGCAGTGAGAGAACAGGGATTCGCAATTCACCCCTCCACTTT. Translation gives CASSERTGIRNSPLHF. Drawing the rest from reference TRBV2 and TRBJ1-6, the complete variable domain is EPEVTQTPSHQVTQMGQEVILRCVPISNHLYFYWYRQILGQKVEFLVSFYNNEISEKSEIFDDQFSVERPDGSNFTLKIRSTKLEDSAMYFCASSERTGIRNSPLHFGNGTRLTVT.

The chain's CDR3 is CASSPNNNNVLTF. The CDR3, as DNA: TGTGCCAGCAGTCCAAACAATAACAACGTCCTGACTTTC. The genes are TRBV12-3 or TRBV12-4 and TRBJ2-6; no definite D call. The germline V and J ends were trimmed by 5 bases and 9 bases, with 11 bases remaining between them. The CDR3 has 13 amino acids.

V gene TRBV15 combines with J gene TRBJ2-5; 8 positions match TRBD1. J was trimmed by 3 bases and V by 8 bases; bases with no gene match: 8. Germline V lookup: CDR1 LNHNV, CDR2 YYDKDF (reference sequence). CDR3 length: 14 amino acids. CDR3 sequence reads: CATAVGQEKETQYF. The CDR3 DNA sequence: TGTGCCACCGCTGTGGGACAGGAAAAAGAGACCCAGTACTTC.

In its sample, this clone was seen once. J is TRBJ2-3 and V is TRBV3-1 (or the pseudogene TRBV3-2); 7 positions agree with TRBD2. The germline V gene has CDR1 LGHDT and CDR2 YNNKEL (reference sequence). Trimming removed 0 bases from V and 8 bases from J; junction bases left unmatched: 5. CDR3 length: 14 residues. In DNA form, the CDR3 reads TGTGCCAGCAGCCAAGATCCCCTAGCGGCTACGCAGTATTTT. This translates into CASSQDPLAATQYF.

The chain carries TRBV19 and TRBJ2-6; D not resolved. Germline V CDR1 and CDR2: LNHDA, SQIVND (reference sequence). The CDR3 has 16 amino acids. The V gene lost 2 bases and the J gene lost 0 bases, with 8 bases spanning the gap. Here the CDR3 DNA reads TGTGCCAGTAGTATATGGTCCGGCTCTGGGGCCAACGTCCTGACTTTC. It specifies CASSIWSGSGANVLTF.

The chain joins TRBV1 to TRBJ1-5; TRBD1 was called by the table and not checked on the DNA. TRBV1 represents a pseudogene. The CDR3 is 18 residues long. CDR3 DNA: TGCACCAGCAGCCATACAGGGGCCAAACCGGTTGGCAATCAGCCCCAGCATTTT. Residues: CTSSHTGAKPVGNQPQHF.

The chain uses TRBV6-2 or TRBV6-3 and TRBJ1-2, with D perhaps matching TRBD1 (5 bases). The V gene's germline CDR1 is MNHEY and CDR2 SVGEGT. V was clipped by 6 bases and J by 8 bases, with 13 bases between them. The CDR3 is 12 residues long. The CDR3 is CASSRPGMGYTF. CDR3 in DNA: TGTGCCAGCAGCCGCCCAGGGATGGGCTACACCTTC.

The V gene is TRBV7-2, the J gene TRBJ2-2; D is possibly TRBD1 (6 bases). This CDR3 has 15 amino acids. Trimming removed 6 bases from V and 3 bases from J, with 14 bases in between. Germline lookup yields CDR1 SGHTA and CDR2 FQGNSA. The CDR3: CASSYQGWYTGELFF. CDR3 coding DNA: TGTGCCAGCAGTTATCAGGGGTGGTACACCGGGGAGCTGTTTTTT.

The chain uses TRBV5-5 and TRBJ2-1; no definite D call. CDR3 length: 16 residues. Trimming stripped 2 bases from V and 9 bases from J, with 21 bases between. In germline, CDR1 is SGHKS, CDR2 YYEKEE (reference sequence). CDR3: CASSLSPSTSLGEQFF. The CDR3 coding sequence is TGTGCCAGCAGCTTAAGTCCCTCTACCTCCCTGGGTGAGCAGTTCTTC.

This clone was found a few times. The chain combines TRBV11-3 with TRBJ2-7; 7 nucleotides align to TRBD2. The CDR3 consists of 15 residues. CDR1 SGHNT and CDR2 YENEEA come from the germline V gene. Trimming at V came to 3 bases and at J to 7 bases, leaving 12 bases not matched to a gene. The CDR3 sequence is CASSFILAKGGEQYF. The CDR3 DNA sequence: TGTGCCAGCAGCTTCATACTAGCGAAAGGTGGAGAGCAGTACTTC.

The genes are TRBV20-1 and TRBJ1-3; D might be TRBD1 (5 bases). This CDR3 contains 14 residues. Trimming took 3 bases from V and 1 from J, leaving 10 bases between them. The germline V gene encodes CDR1 DFQATT and CDR2 SNEGSKA (reference sequence). The CDR3 sequence is CSASDQGSGNTIYF. Written as DNA, the CDR3 is TGCAGTGCTAGTGACCAGGGATCTGGAAACACCATATATTTT.

The V gene is TRBV7-9, the J gene TRBJ1-4; possibly TRBD1 for D (5 bases). This CDR3 contains 14 residues. The V and J ends lost 1 base and 8 bases respectively, with 11 bases between them. Germline V CDR1 and CDR2: SEHNR, FQNEAQ (reference sequence). The DNA for the CDR3 is TGTGCCAGCAGCTTAGATGGCAGGGTGGAAAAACTGTTTTTT. This translates into CASSLDGRVEKLFF.

This chain links TRBV19 with TRBJ2-1; 8 bases are shared with TRBD2. CDR3 length: 16 residues. The trim removed 3 bases at V and 3 bases at J, leaving 7 bases unmatched. Germline-derived CDR1 and CDR2 are LNHDA and SQIVND (reference sequence). CDR3 protein: CASSIFGLAGYNEQFF. CDR3 sequence (DNA): TGTGCCAGTAGTATTTTTGGACTAGCAGGCTACAATGAGCAGTTCTTC.

The chain uses TRBV6-5 and TRBJ2-7; 11 nucleotides align to TRBD2. The CDR3 extends over 15 amino acids. The V and J ends lost 8 bases and 4 bases, in that order; junction bases with no gene match: 10. CDR1 and CDR2 (germline): MNHEY, SVGAGI. CDR3 residues: CASGSIAGGRYEQYF. The CDR3 DNA reads as TGTGCCAGCGGATCAATAGCGGGGGGGCGGTACGAGCAGTACTTC.

This chain uses TRBV6-5 with TRBJ2-2; D unresolved. CDR3 length: 13 residues. The germline gives CDR1 MNHEY, CDR2 SVGAGI. Trimming pared 5 bases from V and 4 bases from J, leaving 8 bases between. The chain's CDR3 is CASSHLITGELFF. The CDR3 region has the DNA TGTGCCAGCAGTCACCTAATCACCGGGGAGCTGTTTTTT.